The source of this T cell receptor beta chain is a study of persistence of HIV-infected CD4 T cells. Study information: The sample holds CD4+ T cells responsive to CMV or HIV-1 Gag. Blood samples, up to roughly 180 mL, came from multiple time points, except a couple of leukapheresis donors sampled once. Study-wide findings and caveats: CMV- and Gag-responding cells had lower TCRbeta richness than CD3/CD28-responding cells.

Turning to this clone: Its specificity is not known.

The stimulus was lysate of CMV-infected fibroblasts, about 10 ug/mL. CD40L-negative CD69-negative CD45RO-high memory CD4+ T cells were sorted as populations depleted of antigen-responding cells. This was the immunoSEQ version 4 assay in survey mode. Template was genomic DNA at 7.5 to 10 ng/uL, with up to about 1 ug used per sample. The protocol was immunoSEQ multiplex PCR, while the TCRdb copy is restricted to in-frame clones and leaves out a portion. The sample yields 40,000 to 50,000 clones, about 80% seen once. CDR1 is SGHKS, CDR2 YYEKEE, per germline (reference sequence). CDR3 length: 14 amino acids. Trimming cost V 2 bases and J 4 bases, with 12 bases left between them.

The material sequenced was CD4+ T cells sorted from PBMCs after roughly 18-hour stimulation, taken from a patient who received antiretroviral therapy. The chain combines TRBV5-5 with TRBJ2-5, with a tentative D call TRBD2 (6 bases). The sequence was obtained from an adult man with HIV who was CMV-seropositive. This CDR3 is CASSFVGGGETQYF. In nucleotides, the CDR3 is TGTGCCAGCAGCTTCGTGGGAGGAGGAGAGACCCAGTACTTC. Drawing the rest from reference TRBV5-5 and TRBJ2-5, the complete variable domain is DAGVTQSPTHLIKTRGQQVTLRCSPISGHKSVSWYQQVLGQGPQFIFQYYEKEERGRGNFPDRFSARQFPNYSSELNVNALLLGDSALYLCASSFVGGGETQYFGPGTRLLVL.